Listed here are 22 T cell receptor beta chains from one sample, sequenced in a study of blood T cells in healthy people across ages (dated by TCRdb to between 2014 and 2017). Libraries were constructed by 5' RACE. The sequencer listed for this sample is Illumina HiSeq 2500. A second roughly 7 to 12 cycle PCR used a sample-barcoded 5' primer and a J-beta primer mix. In-frame beta chains were kept once TCRdb had trimmed the public reads at Q25 with fastp and called clones with MiXCR. Under each unique CDR3 protein, matching rows form one entry showing the most common genes and DNA. Across this sample there are 650,000 to 700,000 distinct CDR3 sequences, with around 50% seen only once. The leading ten clones occupy roughly 14% of the sample. The source material was blood. These receptors were collected from a woman aged 80 or over in good health.

Turning to this clonotype: Possible read error: a much larger clone is one base away. The rearrangement joins TRBV28 to TRBJ2-1; D is ambiguous. V shed 5 bases and J shed 4 bases, with 15 bases lying between them. CDR3 length equals 15 residues. The germline V gene encodes CDR1 MDHEN and CDR2 SYDVKM. In DNA, the CDR3 is TGTGCCAGCAGTACCCCAGAACAGCCATACAATGAGCAGTTCTTC. Translation gives CASSTPEQPYNEQFF.

The V call is TRBV25-1, the J call TRBJ2-3; D possibly corresponds to TRBD2 (6 bases). This CDR3 is 15 amino acids long. CDR1 MGHDK and CDR2 SYGVNS come from the germline V gene. Trimming pared 3 bases from V and 0 bases from J, leaving 10 bases between. The CDR3 sequence: CASSDWGLSTDTQYF. In DNA, the CDR3 is TGTGCCAGCAGTGACTGGGGACTTAGCACAGATACGCAGTATTTT.

V is TRBV29-1 and J is TRBJ1-1, with D possibly TRBD1 on 5 matching bases. V lost 7 bases, J lost 3 bases, and 15 bases lay in between. There are 13 residues in the CDR3. Germline V CDR1 and CDR2: SQVTM, ANQGSEA. The CDR3 DNA reads TGCAGCGGTGGACTGTCAGGGTACACTGAAGCTTTCTTT. This sequence encodes CSGGLSGYTEAFF.

In regard to this clonotype: Germline and junction disagree at one end, which may indicate a read error. J is TRBJ2-7 and V is TRBV2, with 8 positions matching TRBD2. The CDR3 loop spans 12 amino acids. Germline loops: CDR1 SNHLY, CDR2 FYNNEI. CDR3 in amino acids: CACSGSSYEQYF. CDR3 DNA: TGTGCCTGCAGCGGGAGCTCCTACGAGCAGTACTTC.

This clonotype was seen only once. The chain joins TRBV29-1 to TRBJ2-1; a possible D gene is TRBD2 (7 bases). The germline V gene encodes CDR1 SQVTM and CDR2 ANQGSEA. The CDR3 totals 14 residues. Deletions cut 8 bases from V and 8 bases from J, with 22 bases between. The CDR3 sequence: CSSRGGGLDDEQFF. The CDR3 DNA reads TGCAGCTCAAGGGGGGGGGGCCTGGACGATGAGCAGTTCTTC.

This clonotype was detected once. V usage is TRBV4-2 and J usage is TRBJ2-7; TRBD2 matches 8 bases. The end of the DNA aligns better with TRBJ2-5, so the J call may be wrong. Looked up from germline, CDR1 is LGHNA and CDR2 is YNFKEQ. The CDR3 spans 16 residues. The CDR3 region has the DNA TGTGCCAGCAGCCAAGGGAGAGCGGGAGCTCCAGAGACCCAGTACTTC. Protein product: CASSQGRAGAPETQYF.

V usage is TRBV10-3 and J usage is TRBJ2-3, with TRBD1 matching over 8 bases. Unmatched junction bases numbered 7, after V lost 10 bases and J lost 4 bases. Germline V gene lookup returns CDR1 ENHRY and CDR2 SYGVKD. This CDR3 contains 13 residues. This CDR3 reads CATQGGVPDTQYF. The CDR3, as DNA: TGTGCCACACAGGGGGGTGTGCCAGATACGCAGTATTTT.

Many counts were recorded for this clonotype. The chain recombines TRBV30 with TRBJ1-5, with a possible D match to TRBD1 (5 bases). Trimming pared 5 bases from V and 6 bases from J, leaving 14 bases between. Germline V gene lookup returns CDR1 GTSNPN and CDR2 SVGIG (reference sequence). The CDR3 has 13 amino acids. Here the CDR3 reads CAWGQGRAQPQHF. The DNA of the CDR3 is TGTGCCTGGGGCCAGGGACGGGCTCAGCCCCAGCATTTT.

The chain couples TRBV27 to TRBJ2-1, with 9 bases identical to TRBD1. The CDR3 sequence is 16 residues long. V was clipped by 6 bases and J by 7 bases; unmatched bases: 13. Germline V gene data show CDR1 as MNHEY and CDR2 as SMNVEV (reference sequence). This chain's CDR3 is CASRLVGGQGGNEQFF. The CDR3, as DNA: TGTGCCAGCAGGCTCGTGGGGGGACAGGGTGGGAATGAGCAGTTCTTC.

The DNA for the CDR3 is TGTGCCAGCAGCTTAGCGACGCACAGGCGGGAAAAACTGTTTTTT. Protein product: CASSLATHRREKLFF. V and J are TRBV7-9 and TRBJ1-4; D is perhaps TRBD1 (5 bases). The germline CDR1 and CDR2 sequences are SEHNR and FQNEAQ (reference sequence). The ends were cut back, 0 bases at V and 8 bases at J, with 13 bases in the middle. The CDR3 consists of 15 residues.

This clonotype was seen at least ten times. CDR3 sequence: CASSLAAGEQETQYF. The CDR3 region has the DNA TGTGCCAGCAGCTTAGCTGCTGGAGAACAAGAGACCCAGTACTTC. The V gene is TRBV7-7, the J gene TRBJ2-5, with D unclear. Germline loops: CDR1 SSHAT, CDR2 FNYEAQ (reference sequence). Trimming pared 0 bases from V and 2 bases from J, leaving 10 bases between. The CDR3 runs 15 residues.

The table lists this clonotype with many counts. The chain employs TRBV12-3 or TRBV12-4 and TRBJ1-4; 7 bases line up with TRBD1. CDR3 length: 13 residues. Trimming at V came to 8 bases and at J to 3 bases, leaving 3 bases not matched to a gene. The CDR3: CASGTASNEKLFF. The CDR3, as DNA: TGTGCCAGCGGGACAGCTTCTAATGAAAAACTGTTTTTT.

This clonotype appeared once. V usage is TRBV29-1 and J usage is TRBJ2-1, with D perhaps matching TRBD2 (6 bases). Germline V gives CDR1 SQVTM, CDR2 ANQGSEA. The CDR3 covers 11 residues. Trimming stripped 6 bases from V and 7 bases from J, with 10 bases between. CDR3 in amino acids: CSVDRENEQFF. The CDR3 bases are TGCAGCGTAGACCGGGAGAATGAGCAGTTCTTC.

J is TRBJ2-5 and V is TRBV12-3 or TRBV12-4; the D is unclear. V was clipped by 3 bases and J by 4 bases, with 9 bases between them. This CDR3 contains 13 residues. The CDR3 loop reads CASSFDTGETQYF. As DNA, the CDR3 is TGTGCCAGCAGTTTTGACACTGGAGAGACCCAGTACTTC.

This clonotype was counted ten times or more. The V gene is TRBV5-1, the J gene TRBJ2-1, with D tentatively TRBD2 (6 bases). Trimming pared 0 bases from V and 5 bases from J, leaving 9 bases between. The germline V gene encodes CDR1 SGHRS and CDR2 YFSETQ. This CDR3 is built from 14 residues. The CDR3 DNA sequence: TGCGCCAGCAGCTTGGGGAAGCGGGACAATGAGCAGTTCTTC. It codes for CASSLGKRDNEQFF. Complete variable domain (other parts from reference TRBV5-1 and TRBJ2-1): KAGVTQTPRYLIKTRGQQVTLSCSPISGHRSVSWYQQTPGQGLQFLFEYFSETQRNKGNFPGRFSGRQFSNSRSEMNVSTLELGDSALYLCASSLGKRDNEQFFGPGTRLTVL.

Concerning this clonotype: Possible read error: a much larger clone is one base away. This rearrangement joins TRBV7-9 to TRBJ2-5; either TRBD1 or TRBD2 may supply D (5 bases each). The CDR3 loop spans 14 amino acids. Germline V gene sequence: CDR1 SEHNR, CDR2 FQNEAQ (reference sequence). The CDR3 sequence is CTSSPRDAKETQYF. Written as DNA, the CDR3 is TGTACCAGCAGCCCACGGGACGCTAAAGAGACCCAGTACTTC.

The chain links TRBV30 to TRBJ1-5; TRBD1 might be the D (5 bases). Germline values: CDR1 GTSNPN, CDR2 SVGIG (reference sequence). Trimming took off 2 bases at V and 4 bases at J, with 12 bases between the two ends. The CDR3 loop spans 14 amino acids. The CDR3 DNA reads as TGTGCCTGGAGTTTGGGGCTGACAAATCAGCCCCAGCATTTT. Translation gives CAWSLGLTNQPQHF. Filled out from reference TRBV30 and TRBJ1-5, the complete variable domain reads SQTIHQWPATLVQPVGSPLSLECTVEGTSNPNLYWYRQAAGRGLQLLFYSVGIGQISSEVPQNLSASRPQDRQFILSSKKLLLSDSGFYLCAWSLGLTNQPQHFGDGTRLSIL.

This clonotype has only a few counts. The chain couples TRBV7-9 to TRBJ1-6, with D uncertain. The germline V and J ends were trimmed by 5 bases and 7 bases, with 9 bases remaining between them. Germline loops: CDR1 SEHNR, CDR2 FQNEAQ (reference sequence). This CDR3 is built from 13 residues. The CDR3 sequence is CASSVEGNSPLHF. CDR3 bases: TGTGCCAGCAGCGTAGAGGGAAATTCACCCCTCCACTTT.

The rearrangement uses TRBV5-1 and TRBJ2-6; 7 bases are a match to TRBD1. The V gene end was trimmed by 4 bases and the J gene end by 0 bases; junction bases not matched to a gene: 16. In germline, CDR1 is SGHRS, CDR2 YFSETQ. The CDR3 has 20 residues. CDR3 region: CASSQGFLTGASSGANVLTF. CDR3 nucleotides: TGCGCCAGCAGCCAGGGGTTTCTAACAGGGGCCAGCTCTGGGGCCAACGTCCTGACTTTC.

Comments on this clonotype: Being one base from a much bigger clone, this may be a read error. The CDR3 sequence is CSAKSNSGGAGDTQYF. The CDR3 DNA follows: TGCAGTGCTAAATCAAATAGCGGGGGGGCAGGAGATACGCAGTATTTT. The J gene is TRBJ2-3, the V gene TRBV20-1, with TRBD2 identical over 11 bases. Trimming removed 4 bases from V and 5 bases from J; junction bases left unmatched: 11. This CDR3 comprises 16 residues. Germline loops: CDR1 DFQATT, CDR2 SNEGSKA (reference sequence).

This clonotype was picked up one time. The V gene is TRBV3-1, the J gene TRBJ2-4; the D gene is possibly TRBD2 (6 bases). This CDR3 has 17 amino acids. Germline-derived CDR1 and CDR2 are LGHDT and YNNKEL (reference sequence). Trimming shortened V by 0 bases and J by 8 bases, and 20 bases separated the two germline ends. CDR3 amino acids: CASSQERWGGSEDIQYF. CDR3 nucleotides: TGTGCCAGCAGCCAAGAAAGATGGGGAGGTAGCGAGGACATTCAGTACTTC.

This clonotype has ten or more counts. The CDR3 sequence: CSFRRSMVAGGDNEQFF. The CDR3 DNA follows: TGCAGCTTCAGAAGGAGCATGGTAGCGGGGGGCGACAATGAGCAGTTCTTC. The chain couples TRBV29-1 to TRBJ2-1; TRBD2 aligns across 10 bases. V lost 8 bases, J lost 5 bases, and 18 bases stayed unmatched. From germline, CDR1 is SQVTM and CDR2 ANQGSEA. The CDR3 is 17 amino acids.